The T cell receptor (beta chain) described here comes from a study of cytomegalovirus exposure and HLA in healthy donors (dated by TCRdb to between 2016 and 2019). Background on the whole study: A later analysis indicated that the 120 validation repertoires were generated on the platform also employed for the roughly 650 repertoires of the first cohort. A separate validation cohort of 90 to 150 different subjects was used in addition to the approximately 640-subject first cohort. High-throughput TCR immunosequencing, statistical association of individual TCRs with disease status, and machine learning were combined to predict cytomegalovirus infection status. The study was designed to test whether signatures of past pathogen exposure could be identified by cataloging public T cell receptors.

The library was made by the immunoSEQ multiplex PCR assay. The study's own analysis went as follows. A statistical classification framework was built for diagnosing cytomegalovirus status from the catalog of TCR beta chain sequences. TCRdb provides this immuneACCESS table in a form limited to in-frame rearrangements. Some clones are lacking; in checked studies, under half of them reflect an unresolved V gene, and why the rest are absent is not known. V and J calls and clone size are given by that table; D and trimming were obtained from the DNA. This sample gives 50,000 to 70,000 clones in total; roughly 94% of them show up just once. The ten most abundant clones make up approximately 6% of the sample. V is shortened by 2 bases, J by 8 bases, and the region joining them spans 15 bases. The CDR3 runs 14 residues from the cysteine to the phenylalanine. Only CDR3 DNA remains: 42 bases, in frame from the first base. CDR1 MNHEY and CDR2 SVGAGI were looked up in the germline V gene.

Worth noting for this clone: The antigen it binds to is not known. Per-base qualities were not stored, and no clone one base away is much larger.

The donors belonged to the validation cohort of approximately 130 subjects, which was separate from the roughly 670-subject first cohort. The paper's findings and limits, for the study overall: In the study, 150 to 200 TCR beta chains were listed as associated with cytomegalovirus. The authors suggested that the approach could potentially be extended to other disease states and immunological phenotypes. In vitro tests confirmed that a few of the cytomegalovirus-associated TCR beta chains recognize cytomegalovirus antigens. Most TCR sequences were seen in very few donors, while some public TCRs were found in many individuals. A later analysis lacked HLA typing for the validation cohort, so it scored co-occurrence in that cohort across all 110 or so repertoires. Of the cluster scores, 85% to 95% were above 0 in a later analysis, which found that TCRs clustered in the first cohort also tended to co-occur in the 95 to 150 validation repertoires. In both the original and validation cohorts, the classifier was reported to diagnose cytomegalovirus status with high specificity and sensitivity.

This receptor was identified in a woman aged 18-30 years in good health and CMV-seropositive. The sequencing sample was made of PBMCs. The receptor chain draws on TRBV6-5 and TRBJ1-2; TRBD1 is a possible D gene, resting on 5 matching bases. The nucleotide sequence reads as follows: TGTGCCAGCAGTTACCTTGGGGCGCAGGGAGGCTACACCTTC. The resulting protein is CASSYLGAQGGYTF.